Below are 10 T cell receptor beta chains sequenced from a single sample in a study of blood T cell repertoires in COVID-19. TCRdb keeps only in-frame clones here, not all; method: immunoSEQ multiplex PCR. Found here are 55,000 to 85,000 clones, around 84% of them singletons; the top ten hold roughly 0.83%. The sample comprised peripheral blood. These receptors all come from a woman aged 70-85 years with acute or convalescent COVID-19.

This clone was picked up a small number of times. CDR3 bases: TGTGCCAGCAGCTTAGTGAGGACCGGGGAGCTGTTTTTT. Residues: CASSLVRTGELFF. The chain joins TRBV7-9 to TRBJ2-2; no definite D call. Germline V gives CDR1 SEHNR, CDR2 FQNEAQ (reference sequence). CDR3 size: 13 residues. The V gene lost 1 base and the J gene lost 5 bases, with 5 bases spanning the gap.

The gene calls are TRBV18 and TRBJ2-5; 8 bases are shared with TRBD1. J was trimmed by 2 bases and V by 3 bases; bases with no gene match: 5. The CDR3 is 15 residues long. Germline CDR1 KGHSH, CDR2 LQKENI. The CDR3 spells CASSPDRGFQETQYF. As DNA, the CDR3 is TGTGCCAGCTCACCTGACAGGGGATTTCAAGAGACCCAGTACTTC.

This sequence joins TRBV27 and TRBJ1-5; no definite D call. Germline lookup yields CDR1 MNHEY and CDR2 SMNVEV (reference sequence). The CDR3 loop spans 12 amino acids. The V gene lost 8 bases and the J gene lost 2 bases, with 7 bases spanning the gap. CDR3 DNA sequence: TGTGCCAGCGAGGTCGGCAATCAGCCCCAGCATTTT. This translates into CASEVGNQPQHF.

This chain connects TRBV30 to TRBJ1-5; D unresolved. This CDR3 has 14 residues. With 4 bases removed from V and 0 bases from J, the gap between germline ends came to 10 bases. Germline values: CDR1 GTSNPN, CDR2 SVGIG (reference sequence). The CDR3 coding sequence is TGTGCCTGGAACGCGGATAATAGCAATCAGCCCCAGCATTTT. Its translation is CAWNADNSNQPQHF.

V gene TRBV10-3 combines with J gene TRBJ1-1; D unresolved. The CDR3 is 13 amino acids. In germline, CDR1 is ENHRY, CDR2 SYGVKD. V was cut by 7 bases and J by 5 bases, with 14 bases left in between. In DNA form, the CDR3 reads TGTGCCATCAACGGGAACCCGGATACTGAAGCTTTCTTT. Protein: CAINGNPDTEAFF.

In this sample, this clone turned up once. The CDR3 here is CASSRAGTGEDTQYF. In nucleotides, the CDR3 is TGTGCCAGCAGCCGAGCCGGGACAGGGGAAGATACGCAGTATTTT. The chain joins TRBV7-8 to TRBJ2-3, with TRBD1 matching over 10 bases. J was trimmed by 5 bases and V by 5 bases; bases with no gene match: 7. The V gene's germline CDR1 is SGHVS and CDR2 FQNEAQ. The CDR3 totals 15 residues.

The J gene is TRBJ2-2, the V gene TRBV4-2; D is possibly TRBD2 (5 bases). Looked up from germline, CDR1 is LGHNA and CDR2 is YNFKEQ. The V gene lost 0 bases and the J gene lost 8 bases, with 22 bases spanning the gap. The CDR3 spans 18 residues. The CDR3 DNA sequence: TGTGCCAGCAGCCAAGATCGACCCCAGAGGGAACGACCAGGGGAGCTGTTTTTT. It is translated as CASSQDRPQRERPGELFF.

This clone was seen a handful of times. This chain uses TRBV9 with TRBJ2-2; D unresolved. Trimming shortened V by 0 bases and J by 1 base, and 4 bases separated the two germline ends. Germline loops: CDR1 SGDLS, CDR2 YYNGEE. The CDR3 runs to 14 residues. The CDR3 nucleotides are TGTGCCAGCAGCGTAGCAGAGAACACCGGGGAGCTGTTTTTT. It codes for CASSVAENTGELFF.

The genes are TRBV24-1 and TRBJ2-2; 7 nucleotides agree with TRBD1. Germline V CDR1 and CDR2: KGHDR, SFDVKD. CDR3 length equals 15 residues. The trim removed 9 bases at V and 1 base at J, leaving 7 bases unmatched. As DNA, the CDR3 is TGTGCCACCGCCCCCGGGACAGAGAACACCGGGGAGCTGTTTTTT. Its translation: CATAPGTENTGELFF.

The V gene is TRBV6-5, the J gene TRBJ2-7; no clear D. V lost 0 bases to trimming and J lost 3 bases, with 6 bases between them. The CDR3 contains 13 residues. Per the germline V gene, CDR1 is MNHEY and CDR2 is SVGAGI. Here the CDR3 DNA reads TGTGCCAGCAGTTACTCGCACAGCTACGAGCAGTACTTC. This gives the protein CASSYSHSYEQYF.